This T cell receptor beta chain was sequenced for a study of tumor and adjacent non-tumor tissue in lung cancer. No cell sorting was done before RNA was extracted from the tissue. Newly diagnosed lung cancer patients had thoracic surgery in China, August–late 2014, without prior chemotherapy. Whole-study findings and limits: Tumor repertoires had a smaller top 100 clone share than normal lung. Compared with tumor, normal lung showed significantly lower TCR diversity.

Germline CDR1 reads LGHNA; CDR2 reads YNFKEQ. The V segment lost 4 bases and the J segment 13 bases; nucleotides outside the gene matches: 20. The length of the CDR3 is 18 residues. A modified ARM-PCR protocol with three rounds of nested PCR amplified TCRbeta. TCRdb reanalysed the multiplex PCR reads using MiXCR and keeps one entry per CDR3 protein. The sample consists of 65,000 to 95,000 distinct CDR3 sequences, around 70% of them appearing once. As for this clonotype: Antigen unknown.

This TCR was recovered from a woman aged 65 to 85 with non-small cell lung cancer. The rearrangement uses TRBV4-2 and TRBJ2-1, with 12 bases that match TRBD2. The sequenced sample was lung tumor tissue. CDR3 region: CASSLGLASGRVQREQFF. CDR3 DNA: TGTGCCAGCAGCCTGGGTCTCGCTAGCGGGAGGGTTCAACGGGAACAGTTCTTC.